This entry concerns a single TCR beta chain. Assay used: immunoSEQ multiplex PCR; TCRdb lists only in-frame clones, some missing. The data hold 700,000 or so clones, with 70% to 90% observed a single time. The sample is drawn from a study of shared T cell receptors in the human thymus. Trimming took 1 base from V and 4 from J; bases not matched to a gene: 4. This CDR3 is 15 amino acids long. Germline V gene sequence: CDR1 SGHVS, CDR2 FQNEAQ. The sample also formed part of further work on human thymus T cells.

Sequenced material: thymocytes. The gene calls are TRBV7-8 and TRBJ1-5; 7 nucleotides align to TRBD1. The origin of this receptor is a girl in the first two years of life with a congenital heart defect. The CDR3 coding sequence is TGTGCCAGCAGCTTAGTGGGACAGATAAATCAGCCCCAGCATTTT. Translating gives CASSLVGQINQPQHF.